This record covers a single T cell receptor beta chain. The antigen remains unidentified. With 2 bases clipped from V and 3 bases from J, the junction kept 3 bases outside the gene matches. Germline values: CDR1 SGHRS, CDR2 YFSETQ. The CDR3 loop spans 15 amino acids. Researchers ran immunoSEQ v3.0 at survey level. Sequencing was performed with immunoSEQ multiplex PCR; in TCRdb, only in-frame clones are kept and a portion is missing. The sample lists 30,000 to 40,000 clones, about 88% occurring once. This entry belongs to a study of long-term antiretroviral therapy in people with HIV. Study observations and caveats: Every time point showed a repertoire led by clones expanded before ART. CDR3 lengths in HIV samples spanned a narrower range than controls.

Sequencing used unsorted PBMCs, obtained just before starting antiretroviral therapy. This chain joins TRBV5-1 and TRBJ2-1; 9 positions match TRBD1. This receptor was taken from a woman aged 18-29 years with HIV. CDR3 in amino acids: CASSLWDRDYNEQFF. The DNA of the CDR3 is TGCGCCAGCAGCTTATGGGACAGGGACTACAATGAGCAGTTCTTC.